The rows below give T cell receptor beta chains drawn from one sample of a study of shared clonotypes between healthy human individuals. Repertoires were generated with immunoSEQ multiplex PCR, while TCRdb's copy carries only in-frame clones and drops some. In the table there are more than 550,000 clones, about 92% of which are singletons. Sequenced: naive CD8+ T cells sorted from blood. The receptors shown here come from a man aged 30-40 years in good health. Each CDR3 is given with its conserved first and last residue. A D gene is named only where the DNA matches it firmly. Some rows mark clone size as missing; the rest say once, few, many or name a class of expanded clone.

abundance	len	d_gene	j_gene	v_gene	CDR3nt	CDR3aa
-	16	-	TRBJ2-7	TRBV5-5	TGTGCCAGCAGCTTCTCACACTATATGAGAGACCTGGAGCAGTACTTC	CASSFSHYMRDLEQYF
once	12	-	TRBJ2-2	TRBV27	TGTGCCAGCAGTTTATCTGGTGGGGAGCTGTTTTTT	CASSLSGGELFF
-	17	TRBD2	TRBJ2-1	TRBV5-1	TGCGCCAGCAGCTTGGGGACTAGCGGGGCCTCCTACAATGAGCAGTTCTTC	CASSLGTSGASYNEQFF
-	12	-	TRBJ1-5	TRBV27	TGTGCCAGCGGTCTGGGCAATCAGCCCCAGCATTTT	CASGLGNQPQHF
medium-sized	14	-	TRBJ2-1	TRBV18	TGTGCCAGCTCCCCCTCGGGGGACGTTAATGAGCAGTTCTTC	CASSPSGDVNEQFF
once	18	TRBD2	TRBJ2-7	TRBV19	TGTGCCAGTAGTCTAAACCTGGGACTAGCGGGAGGTGCCTACGAGCAGTACTTC	CASSLNLGLAGGAYEQYF
-	15	-	TRBJ2-7	TRBV27	TGTGCCAGCAGTTTCGCGGGCGTCAAGACCTACGAGCAGTACTTC	CASSFAGVKTYEQYF
once	13	-	TRBJ1-1	TRBV27	TGTGCCAGCCTGGGGCAGGGAAGCACTGAAGCTTTCTTT	CASLGQGSTEAFF
once	16	-	TRBJ2-3	TRBV11-2	TGTGCCAGCAGCTTAGCGGGTCGAGATAGCACAGATACGCAGTATTTT	CASSLAGRDSTDTQYF
-	15	-	TRBJ1-3	TRBV15	TGTGCCACCAGCAGAGACGGGCTCTCTGGAAACACCATATATTTT	CATSRDGLSGNTIYF
-	13	-	TRBJ1-3	TRBV2	TGTGCCAGCAGGCAGGGGTTTGGAAACACCATATATTTT	CASRQGFGNTIYF
-	12	TRBD1	TRBJ2-1	TRBV9	TGTGCCAGCAGCGCCACAGGGGCTGAGCAGTTCTTC	CASSATGAEQFF
-	13	-	TRBJ2-7	TRBV30	TGTGCCTGGAACCACGGAGGGCCTTACGAGCAGTACTTC	CAWNHGGPYEQYF
-	14	-	TRBJ1-4	TRBV27	TGTGCCAGCATGCGGGGAACAACTAATGAAAAACTGTTTTTT	CASMRGTTNEKLFF
-	17	TRBD1	TRBJ2-1	TRBV11-1	TGTGCCAGCAGCTTAGATCGGGACAGGGTCCCGTACAATGAGCAGTTCTTC	CASSLDRDRVPYNEQFF
-	13	-	TRBJ2-1	TRBV10-1	TGCGCCAGCAGCCAGGCTCTAGCACGCGAGCAGTTCTTC	CASSQALAREQFF
-	15	-	TRBJ2-1	TRBV5-1	TGCGCCAGCAGCTTGGGAGTTAGCTCCTACAATGAGCAGTTCTTC	CASSLGVSSYNEQFF
few	12	-	TRBJ1-1	TRBV7-8	TGTGCCAGCAGCTTAGACCCCAGGGTGGCTTTCTTT	CASSLDPRVAFF
-	15	TRBD2	TRBJ2-3	TRBV7-8	TGTGCCAGCAGCTTAGTGGCGGGGGACACAGATACGCAGTATTTT	CASSLVAGDTDTQYF
-	16	TRBD1	TRBJ1-2	TRBV13	TGTGCCAGCAGCTTAGAGGGACAGGGGGCCAGCTATGGCTACACCTTC	CASSLEGQGASYGYTF
-	15	-	TRBJ1-5	TRBV7-2	TGTGCCAGCAGCGAAAGTTACGGTAGCAATCAGCCCCAGCATTTT	CASSESYGSNQPQHF
-	16	TRBD1	TRBJ2-7	TRBV13	TGTGCCAGCAGCCCAGCCCCCCGGGACAGGGAGCACGAGCAGTACTTC	CASSPAPRDREHEQYF
-	12	-	TRBJ1-1	TRBV4-2	TGTGCCAGCAGCCCCACCGGCACTGAAGCTTTCTTT	CASSPTGTEAFF
-	14	-	TRBJ2-7	TRBV6-5	TGTGCCAGCAGTTACGGAGGGTCGGGGTACGAGCAGTACTTC	CASSYGGSGYEQYF
-	14	-	TRBJ2-7	TRBV27	TGTGCCAGCAGTCGGACAAGGCTCGACTACGAGCAGTACTTC	CASSRTRLDYEQYF